This record covers a single T cell receptor (beta chain). Its cognate antigen is unknown. Repertoires were generated with immunoSEQ multiplex PCR, while TCRdb's copy carries only in-frame clones and drops some. The sample yields around 130,000 clones, 80% to 90% seen once. These data come from a study of T cell responses to AZD1222 COVID-19 vaccine. Study findings and constraints: It was only after the peak T cell response that any repertoires were sampled. Baseline seropositivity characterized only six AZD1222 recipients. Spike as a whole was targeted by vaccine-associated CD4 TCRs, dominant at 160-218 and 743-854.

The CDR3 loop spans 15 amino acids. Trimming removed 7 bases at V and 0 bases at J, with 12 bases between. The V gene's germline CDR1 is SNHLY and CDR2 FYNNEI. The sequencing used peripheral blood, collected on day 0 of AZD1222 vaccination. The chain has TRBV2 and TRBJ1-4, with D maybe TRBD1 (6 bases). The TCR originated in an adult in good health. CDR3 in amino acids: CASNQGQTTNEKLFF. The CDR3 bases are TGTGCCAGCAATCAAGGACAGACAACTAATGAAAAACTGTTTTTT.